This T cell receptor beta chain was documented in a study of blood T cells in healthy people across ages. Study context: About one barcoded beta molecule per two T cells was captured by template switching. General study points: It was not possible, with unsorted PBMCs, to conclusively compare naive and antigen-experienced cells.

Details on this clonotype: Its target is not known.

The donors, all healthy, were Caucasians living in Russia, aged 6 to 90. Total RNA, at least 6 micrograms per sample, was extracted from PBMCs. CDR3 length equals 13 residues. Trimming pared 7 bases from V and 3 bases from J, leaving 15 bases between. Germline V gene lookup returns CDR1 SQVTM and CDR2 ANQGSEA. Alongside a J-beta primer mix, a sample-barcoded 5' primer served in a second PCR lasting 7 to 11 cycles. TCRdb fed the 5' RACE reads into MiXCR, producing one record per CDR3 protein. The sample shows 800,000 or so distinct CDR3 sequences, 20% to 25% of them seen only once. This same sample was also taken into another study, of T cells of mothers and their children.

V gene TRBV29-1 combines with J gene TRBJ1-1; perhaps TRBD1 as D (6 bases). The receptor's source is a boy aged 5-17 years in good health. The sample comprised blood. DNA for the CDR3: TGCAGCGCCTACGGGGGCTCGGACACTGAAGCTTTCTTT. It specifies CSAYGGSDTEAFF.